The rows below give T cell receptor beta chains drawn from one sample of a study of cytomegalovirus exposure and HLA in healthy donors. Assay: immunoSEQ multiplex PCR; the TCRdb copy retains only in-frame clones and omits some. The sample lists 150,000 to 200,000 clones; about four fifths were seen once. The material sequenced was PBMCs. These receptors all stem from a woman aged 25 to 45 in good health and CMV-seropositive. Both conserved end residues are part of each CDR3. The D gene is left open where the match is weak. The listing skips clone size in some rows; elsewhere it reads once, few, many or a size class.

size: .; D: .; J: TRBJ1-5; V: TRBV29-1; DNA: TGCAGCGTATGGACAGCCGGTCAGCCCCAGCATTTT; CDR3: CSVWTAGQPQHF
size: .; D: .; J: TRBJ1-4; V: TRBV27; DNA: TGTGCCAGCAGTTTTAATGGAAACAGACCTAATGAAAAACTGTTTTTT; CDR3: CASSFNGNRPNEKLFF
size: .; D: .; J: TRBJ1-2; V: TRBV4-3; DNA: TGCGCCAGCAGCCATGGGGCGGACCCATCAGGCGGCTACACCTTC; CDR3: CASSHGADPSGGYTF
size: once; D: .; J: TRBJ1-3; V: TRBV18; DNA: TGTGCCAGCAACGAGGGACTGACCTCTGGAAACACCATATATTTT; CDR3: CASNEGLTSGNTIYF
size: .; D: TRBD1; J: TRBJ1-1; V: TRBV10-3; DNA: TGTGCCATCAGTTCCCCAGGGGGCACTGAAGCTTTCTTT; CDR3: CAISSPGGTEAFF
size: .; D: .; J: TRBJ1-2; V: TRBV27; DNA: TGTGCCAGCAGTCCCCGGGGAGGGGGAAGAGCTGGTTCCCTCTATGGCTACACCTTC; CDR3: CASSPRGGGRAGSLYGYTF
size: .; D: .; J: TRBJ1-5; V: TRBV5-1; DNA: TGCGCCAGCAGCTTGGCCGGGCAGCCCCAGCATTTT; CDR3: CASSLAGQPQHF
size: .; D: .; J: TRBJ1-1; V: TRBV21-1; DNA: TGTGCCAGCAGCAAGATTGGGACAGGGGCGCCACTTTCGAACACTGAAGCTTTCTTT; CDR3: CASSKIGTGAPLSNTEAFF
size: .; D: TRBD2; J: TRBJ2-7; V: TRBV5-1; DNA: TGCGCCAGCAGCTCCCGGCTAGCGGGAGGGGACCGGGTCTACGAGCAGTACTTC; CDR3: CASSSRLAGGDRVYEQYF
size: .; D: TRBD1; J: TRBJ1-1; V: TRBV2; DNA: TGTGCCAGCAGGCAGGGACAGGTTTTTCGAGAAGCTTTCTTT; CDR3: CASRQGQVFREAFF
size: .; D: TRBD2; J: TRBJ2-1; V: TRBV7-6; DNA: TGTGCCAGCAGCTCCCAGACTAGCGGAGAGCAGTTCTTC; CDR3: CASSSQTSGEQFF
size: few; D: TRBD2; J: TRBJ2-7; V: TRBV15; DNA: TGTGCCACTAGCGGGCAAACCTACGAGCAGTACTTC; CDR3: CATSGQTYEQYF
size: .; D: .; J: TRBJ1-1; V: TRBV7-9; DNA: TGTGCCAGCAGCCGTCTGGGGGGCACTGAAGCTTTCTTT; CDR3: CASSRLGGTEAFF
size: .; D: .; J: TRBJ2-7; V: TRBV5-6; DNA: TGTGCCAGCAGCTTTCGGGTCAGAGCCTACGAGCAGTACTTC; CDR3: CASSFRVRAYEQYF
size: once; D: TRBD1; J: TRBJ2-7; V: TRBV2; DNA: TGTGCCAGCAGGGATACCGGGACAGAGTCCTACGAGCAGTACTTC; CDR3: CASRDTGTESYEQYF
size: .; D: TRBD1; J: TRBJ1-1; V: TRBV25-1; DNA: TGTGCCAGCAGTCCTGGACAGGGGGGCACTGAAGCTTTCTTT; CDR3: CASSPGQGGTEAFF
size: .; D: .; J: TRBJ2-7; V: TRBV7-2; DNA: TGTGCCAGCAGCTCCCCAGGAGAGCGGAAGCGGTACTTC; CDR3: CASSSPGERKRYF
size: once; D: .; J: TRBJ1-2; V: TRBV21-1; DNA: TGTGCCAGCAGCAAAGTAGGGCCGGGACTCCATGGCTACACCTTC; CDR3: CASSKVGPGLHGYTF
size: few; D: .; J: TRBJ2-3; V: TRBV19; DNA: TGTGCCAGTAGTATTACCCAGGGTGCTCTGGCAGATACGCAGTATTTT; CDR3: CASSITQGALADTQYF
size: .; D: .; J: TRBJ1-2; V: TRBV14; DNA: TGTGCCAGCAGCCCTGGAGGTTCGATACTTCTATTC; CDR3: CASSPGGSILLF
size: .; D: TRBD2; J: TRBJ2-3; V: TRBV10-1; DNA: TGCGCCAGCAGTGAGTCTAAGGCGGGGGGCACAGATACGCAGTATTTT; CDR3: CASSESKAGGTDTQYF
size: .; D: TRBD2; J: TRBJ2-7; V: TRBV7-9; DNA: TGTGCCAGCAGCTATAGCCTTAGCGGGGGGGCCTACGAGCAGTACTTC; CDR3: CASSYSLSGGAYEQYF
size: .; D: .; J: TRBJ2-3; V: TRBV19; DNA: TGTGCCAGTAGTATAGTTGCGGGGCCGGGCACAGATACGCAGTATTTT; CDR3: CASSIVAGPGTDTQYF
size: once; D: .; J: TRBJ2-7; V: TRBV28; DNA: TGTGCCAGCATCTTAAGCGGTTCCTACGAGCAGTACTTC; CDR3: CASILSGSYEQYF
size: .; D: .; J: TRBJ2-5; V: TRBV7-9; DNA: TGTGCCAGCAGTTCAGAACAGGGAAGGGAGACCCAGTACTTC; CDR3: CASSSEQGRETQYF
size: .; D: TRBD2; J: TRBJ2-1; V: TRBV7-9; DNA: TGTTCCAGCAGCGCTGCGAGCGGGGGTTACAATGAGCAGTTCTTC; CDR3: CSSSAASGGYNEQFF
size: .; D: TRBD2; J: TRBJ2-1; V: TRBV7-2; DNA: TGTGCCAGCACCGTTACGGGGGGGCCCTACAATGAGCAGTTCTTC; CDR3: CASTVTGGPYNEQFF
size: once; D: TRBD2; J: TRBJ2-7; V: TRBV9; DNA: TGTGCCAGCAGCGCACTAGCGGGAGGCGGGGAGCAGTACTTC; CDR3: CASSALAGGGEQYF
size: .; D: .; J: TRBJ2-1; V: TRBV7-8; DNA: TGTGCCAGCAGTTTGGGCCCTTACAATGAGCAGTTCTTC; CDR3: CASSLGPYNEQFF
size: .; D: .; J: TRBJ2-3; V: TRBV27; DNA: TGTGCCAGCAGTTTAGGCAGGGGCTCAGATACGCAGTATTTT; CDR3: CASSLGRGSDTQYF
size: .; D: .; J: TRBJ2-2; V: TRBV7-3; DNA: TGTGCCAGCAGCCGAGCGGTCCAGGCCGGGGAGCTGTTTTTT; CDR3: CASSRAVQAGELFF
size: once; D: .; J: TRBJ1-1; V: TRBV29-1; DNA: TGCAGCGCTGAAGAACTACCAGGGGACACTGAAGCTTTCTTT; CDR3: CSAEELPGDTEAFF
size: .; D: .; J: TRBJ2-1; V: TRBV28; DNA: TGTGCCAGCAGTTTAGGTAGCAGCTCCTACAATGAGCAGTTCTTC; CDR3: CASSLGSSSYNEQFF
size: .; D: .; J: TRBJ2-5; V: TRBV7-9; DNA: TGTGCCAGCAGCGAAGAGGTTAGCCGGCCTCAAGAGACCCAGTACTTC; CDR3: CASSEEVSRPQETQYF
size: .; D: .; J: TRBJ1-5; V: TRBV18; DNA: TGTGCCAGCTCACCATACTCGGCACAGGGTTTAGGGCAGCCCCAGCATTTT; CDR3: CASSPYSAQGLGQPQHF
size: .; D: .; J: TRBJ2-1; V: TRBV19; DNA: TGTGCCAGTAGTATCCTACAGGGAGACGGGGGGAATGAGCAGTTCTTC; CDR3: CASSILQGDGGNEQFF
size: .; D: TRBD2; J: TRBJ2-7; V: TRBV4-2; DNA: TGTGCCAGCAGCCAGGCGCTAGCGGGGGCCGCTTACTACGAGCAGTACTTC; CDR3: CASSQALAGAAYYEQYF
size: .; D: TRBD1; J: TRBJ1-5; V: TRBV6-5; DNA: TGTGCCAGCAGCCGGACAGGGCCTTATCAGCCCCAGCATTTT; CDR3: CASSRTGPYQPQHF
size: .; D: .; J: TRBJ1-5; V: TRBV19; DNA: TGTGCCAGTAGTATAGGAAGGACACTTTATAGCAATCAGCCCCAGCATTTT; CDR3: CASSIGRTLYSNQPQHF
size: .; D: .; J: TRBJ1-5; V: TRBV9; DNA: TGTGCCAGCAGCGCGGAGACAGGGCCCCAGCATTTT; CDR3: CASSAETGPQHF
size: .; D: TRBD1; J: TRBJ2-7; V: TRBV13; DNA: TGTGCCAGCAGCTACGGGACAGGGACACACGAGCAGTACTTC; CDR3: CASSYGTGTHEQYF
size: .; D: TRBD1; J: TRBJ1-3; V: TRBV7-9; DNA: TGTGCCAGCAGCTTAGCCCCCAGGGGGGCTGGAAACACCATATATTTT; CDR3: CASSLAPRGAGNTIYF
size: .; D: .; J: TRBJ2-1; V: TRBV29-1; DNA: TGCAGCGTTGAAGAAGCAGCGGTCCCCCCAGAGCAGTTCTTC; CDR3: CSVEEAAVPPEQFF
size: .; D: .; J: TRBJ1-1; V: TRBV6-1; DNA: TGTGCCAGCCGGAGTTCTTGGGAAGCTTTCTTT; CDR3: CASRSSWEAFF
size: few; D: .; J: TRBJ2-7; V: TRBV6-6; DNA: TGTGCCAGCGGTGGACAGCGACCCGAGCAGTACTTC; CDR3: CASGGQRPEQYF
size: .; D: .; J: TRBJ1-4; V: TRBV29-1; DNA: TGCAGCGTTGAAGATGTGTCCTCTAATGAAAAACTGTTTTTT; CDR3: CSVEDVSSNEKLFF
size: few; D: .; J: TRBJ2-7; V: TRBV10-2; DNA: TGCGCCAGCAGCCAAAACAGAGTTGGGTCCTACGAGCAGTACTTC; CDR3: CASSQNRVGSYEQYF
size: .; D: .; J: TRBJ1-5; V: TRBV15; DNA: TGTGCCACCAGCGCGCGTACGGGGGGTACCCAGCATTTT; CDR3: CATSARTGGTQHF
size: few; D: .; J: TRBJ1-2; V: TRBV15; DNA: TGTGCCACCAGCAGTGGAGGGAATGGCTACACCTTC; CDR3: CATSSGGNGYTF
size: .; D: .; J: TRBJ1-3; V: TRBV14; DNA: TGTGCCAGCAGCCAAGCAATCGGAAACACCATATATTTT; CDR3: CASSQAIGNTIYF